The sequence of this T cell receptor (beta chain) was determined in a study of cytomegalovirus exposure and HLA in healthy donors. The V gene end was trimmed by 1 base and the J gene end by 7 bases; junction bases not matched to a gene: 11. Germline lookup yields CDR1 SEHNR and CDR2 FQNEAQ (reference sequence). The CDR3 is 17 amino acids. The primer mix had 60 Vbeta and 13 Jbeta primers. Sequenced by immunoSEQ multiplex PCR; TCRdb stores in-frame clones only, minus some. The table includes 200,000 to 250,000 clones, 70% to 85% detected once. The TCR was taken from a male donor in good health and CMV-seronegative. The sample taken for sequencing was PBMCs. The chain recombines TRBV7-9 with TRBJ2-1, with 9 nucleotides matching TRBD2. This chain's CDR3 is CASSLVSSGNLVNEQFF. The CDR3 nucleotides read TGTGCCAGCAGCTTAGTGTCTAGCGGGAATCTCGTAAATGAGCAGTTCTTC.